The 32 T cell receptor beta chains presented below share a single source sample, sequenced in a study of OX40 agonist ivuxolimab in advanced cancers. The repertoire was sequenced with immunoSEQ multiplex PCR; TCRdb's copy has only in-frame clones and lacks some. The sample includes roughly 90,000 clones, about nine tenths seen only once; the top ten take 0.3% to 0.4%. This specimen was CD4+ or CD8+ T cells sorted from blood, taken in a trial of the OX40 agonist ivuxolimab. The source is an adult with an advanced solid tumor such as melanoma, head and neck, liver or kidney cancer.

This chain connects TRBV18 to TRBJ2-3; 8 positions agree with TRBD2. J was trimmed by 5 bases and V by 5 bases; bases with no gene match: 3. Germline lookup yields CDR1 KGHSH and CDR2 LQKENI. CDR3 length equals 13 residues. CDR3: CASSVREGDTQYF. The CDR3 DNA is TGTGCCAGCTCAGTCCGGGAGGGAGATACGCAGTATTTT. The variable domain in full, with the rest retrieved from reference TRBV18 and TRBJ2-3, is NAGVMQNPRHLVRRRGQEARLRCSPMKGHSHVYWYRQLPEEGLKFMVYLQKENIIDESGMPKERFSAEFPKEGPSILRIQQVVRGDSAAYFCASSVREGDTQYFGPGTRLTVL.

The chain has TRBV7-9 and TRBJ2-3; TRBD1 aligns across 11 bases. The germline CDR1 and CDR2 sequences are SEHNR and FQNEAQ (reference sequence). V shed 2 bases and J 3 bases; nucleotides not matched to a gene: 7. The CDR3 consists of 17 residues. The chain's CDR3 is CASSLPPGQGETDTQYF. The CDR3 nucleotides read TGTGCCAGCAGCTTACCGCCGGGACAGGGGGAGACAGATACGCAGTATTTT.

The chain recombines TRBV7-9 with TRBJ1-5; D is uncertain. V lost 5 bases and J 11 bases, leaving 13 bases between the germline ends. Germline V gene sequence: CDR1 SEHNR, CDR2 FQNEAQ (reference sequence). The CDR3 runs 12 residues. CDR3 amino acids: CASSPGSGSQHF. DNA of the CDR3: TGTGCCAGCAGCCCAGGTTCGGGTTCCCAGCATTTT.

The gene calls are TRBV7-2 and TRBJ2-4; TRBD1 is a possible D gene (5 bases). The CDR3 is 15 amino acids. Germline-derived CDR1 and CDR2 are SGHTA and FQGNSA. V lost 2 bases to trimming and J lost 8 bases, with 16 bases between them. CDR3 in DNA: TGTGCCAGCAGCTTATTTCAGGGCTCGGGTTACATTCAGTACTTC. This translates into CASSLFQGSGYIQYF.

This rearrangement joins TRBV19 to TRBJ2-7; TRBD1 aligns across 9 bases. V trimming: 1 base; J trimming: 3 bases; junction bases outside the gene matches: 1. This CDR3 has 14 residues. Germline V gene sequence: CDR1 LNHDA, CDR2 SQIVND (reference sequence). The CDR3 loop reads CASSIGGQGYEQYF. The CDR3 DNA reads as TGTGCCAGTAGTATAGGGGGACAGGGCTACGAGCAGTACTTC.

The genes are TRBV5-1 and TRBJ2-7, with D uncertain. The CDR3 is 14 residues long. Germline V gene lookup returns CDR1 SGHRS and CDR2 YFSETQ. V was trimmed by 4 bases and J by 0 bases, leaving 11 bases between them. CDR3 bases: TGCGCCAGCAGCCAATTAAGGGACTCCTACGAGCAGTACTTC. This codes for CASSQLRDSYEQYF.

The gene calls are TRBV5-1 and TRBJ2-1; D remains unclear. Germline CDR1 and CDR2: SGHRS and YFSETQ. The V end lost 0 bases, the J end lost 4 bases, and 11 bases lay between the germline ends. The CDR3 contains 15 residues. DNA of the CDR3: TGCGCCAGCAGCTTGGTGGGCCTGAATTACAATGAGCAGTTCTTC. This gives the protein CASSLVGLNYNEQFF.

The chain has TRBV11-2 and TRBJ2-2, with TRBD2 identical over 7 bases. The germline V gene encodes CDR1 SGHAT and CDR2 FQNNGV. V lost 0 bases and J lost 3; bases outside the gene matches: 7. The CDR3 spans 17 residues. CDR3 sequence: CASSLDRYGGYTGELFF. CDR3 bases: TGTGCCAGCAGCTTAGATCGGTACGGGGGGTACACCGGGGAGCTGTTTTTT.

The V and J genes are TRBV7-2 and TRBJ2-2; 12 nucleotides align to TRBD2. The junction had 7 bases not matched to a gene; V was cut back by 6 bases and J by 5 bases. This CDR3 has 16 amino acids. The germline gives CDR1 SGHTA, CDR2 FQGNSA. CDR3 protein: CASSTLAGGFTGELFF. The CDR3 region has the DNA TGTGCCAGCAGTACACTAGCGGGAGGATTTACCGGGGAGCTGTTTTTT.

The CDR3 protein is CASLRNEKLFF. CDR3 in DNA: TGTGCCTCCCTAAGGAATGAAAAACTGTTTTTT. V gene TRBV30 combines with J gene TRBJ1-4; D gene uncertain. The CDR3 loop spans 11 amino acids. Germline lookup yields CDR1 GTSNPN and CDR2 SVGIG (reference sequence). V was cut by 7 bases and J by 5 bases, with 8 bases left in between.

The CDR3 loop reads CASSLSGGGTFYEQYF. In nucleotides, the CDR3 is TGTGCCAGCAGCTTATCTGGGGGCGGGACCTTCTACGAGCAGTACTTC. The gene calls are TRBV7-2 and TRBJ2-7; D assignment may be TRBD1 or TRBD2 (6 bases each). Germline V gene data show CDR1 as SGHTA and CDR2 as FQGNSA. The germline V and J ends were trimmed by 2 bases and 3 bases, with 17 bases remaining between them. This CDR3 is built from 16 residues.

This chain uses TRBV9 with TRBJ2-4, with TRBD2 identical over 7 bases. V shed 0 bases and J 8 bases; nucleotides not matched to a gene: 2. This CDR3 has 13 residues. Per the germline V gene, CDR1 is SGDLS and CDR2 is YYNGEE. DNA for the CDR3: TGTGCCAGCAGCGTAGGGGGAGGGGACATTCAGTACTTC. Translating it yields CASSVGGGDIQYF.

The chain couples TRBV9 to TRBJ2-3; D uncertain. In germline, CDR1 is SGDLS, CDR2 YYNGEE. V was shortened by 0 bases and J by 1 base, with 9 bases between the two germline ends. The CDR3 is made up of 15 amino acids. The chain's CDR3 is CASSVGFQGTDTQYF. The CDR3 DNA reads TGTGCCAGCAGCGTAGGGTTTCAGGGCACAGATACGCAGTATTTT.

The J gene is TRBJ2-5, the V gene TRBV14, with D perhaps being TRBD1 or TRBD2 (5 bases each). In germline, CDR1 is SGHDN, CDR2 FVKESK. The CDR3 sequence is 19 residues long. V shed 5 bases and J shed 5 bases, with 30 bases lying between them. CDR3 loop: CASSKGRDRLRSSGETQYF. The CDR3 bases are TGTGCCAGCAGCAAAGGCCGGGACCGACTAAGATCGTCCGGGGAGACCCAGTACTTC.

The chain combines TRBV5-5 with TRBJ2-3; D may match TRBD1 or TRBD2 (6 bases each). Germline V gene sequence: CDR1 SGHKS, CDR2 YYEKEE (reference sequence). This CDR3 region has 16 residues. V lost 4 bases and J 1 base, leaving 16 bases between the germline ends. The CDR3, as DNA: TGTGCCAGCAGCCTCGGGTTGGGGGGCCGCACAGATACGCAGTATTTT. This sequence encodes CASSLGLGGRTDTQYF.

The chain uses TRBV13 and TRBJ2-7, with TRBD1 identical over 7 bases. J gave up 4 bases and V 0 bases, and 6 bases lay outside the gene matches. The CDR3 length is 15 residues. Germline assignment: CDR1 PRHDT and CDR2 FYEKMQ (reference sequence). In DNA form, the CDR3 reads TGTGCCAGCAGCTTAGGCCCACCACAGGGGTACGAGCAGTACTTC. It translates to CASSLGPPQGYEQYF.

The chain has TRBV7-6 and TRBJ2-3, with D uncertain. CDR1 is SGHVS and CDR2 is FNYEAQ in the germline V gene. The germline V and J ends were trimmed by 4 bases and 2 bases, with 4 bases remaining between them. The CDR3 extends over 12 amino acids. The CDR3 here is CASSSTTDTQYF. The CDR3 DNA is TGTGCCAGCAGCTCGACCACAGATACGCAGTATTTT.

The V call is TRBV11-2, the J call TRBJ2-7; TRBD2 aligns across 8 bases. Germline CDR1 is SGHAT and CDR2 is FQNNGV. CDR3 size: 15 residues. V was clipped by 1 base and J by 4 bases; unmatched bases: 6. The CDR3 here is CASSLAGLASYEQYF. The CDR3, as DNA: TGTGCCAGCAGCTTAGCAGGACTAGCTTCTTACGAGCAGTACTTC.

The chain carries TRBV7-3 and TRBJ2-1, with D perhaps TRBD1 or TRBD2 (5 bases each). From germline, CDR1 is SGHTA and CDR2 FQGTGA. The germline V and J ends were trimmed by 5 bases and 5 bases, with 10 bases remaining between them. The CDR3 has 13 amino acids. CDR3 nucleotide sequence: TGTGCCAGCAGCCGGGACCGGGACAATGAGCAGTTCTTC. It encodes CASSRDRDNEQFF. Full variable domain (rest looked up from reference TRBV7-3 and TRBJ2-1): GAGVSQTPSNKVTEKGKYVELRCDPISGHTALYWYRQSLGQGPEFLIYFQGTGAADDSGLPNDRFFAVRPEGSVSTLKIQRTERGDSAVYLCASSRDRDNEQFFGPGTRLTVL.

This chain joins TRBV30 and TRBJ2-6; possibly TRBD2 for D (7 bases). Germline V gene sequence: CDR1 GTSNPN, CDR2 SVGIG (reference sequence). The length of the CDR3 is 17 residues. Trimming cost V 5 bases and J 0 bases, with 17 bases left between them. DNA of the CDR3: TGTGCCTGGGGGCGGGGGCAGGGTCCCTCTGGGGCCAACGTCCTGACTTTC. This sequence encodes CAWGRGQGPSGANVLTF.

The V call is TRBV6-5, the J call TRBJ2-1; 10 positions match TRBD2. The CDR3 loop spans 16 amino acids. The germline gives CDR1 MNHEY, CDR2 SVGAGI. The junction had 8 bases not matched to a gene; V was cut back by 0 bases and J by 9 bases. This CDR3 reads CASSYSRLAGVSEQFF. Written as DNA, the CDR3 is TGTGCCAGCAGTTACTCCCGGCTAGCGGGAGTCAGTGAGCAGTTCTTC.

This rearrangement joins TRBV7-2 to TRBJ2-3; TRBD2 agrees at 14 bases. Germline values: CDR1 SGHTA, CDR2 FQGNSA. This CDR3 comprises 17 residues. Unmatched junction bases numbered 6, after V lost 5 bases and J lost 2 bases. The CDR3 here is CASSPRLAGGPTDTQYF. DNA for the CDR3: TGTGCCAGCAGCCCGAGACTAGCGGGAGGGCCCACAGATACGCAGTATTTT.

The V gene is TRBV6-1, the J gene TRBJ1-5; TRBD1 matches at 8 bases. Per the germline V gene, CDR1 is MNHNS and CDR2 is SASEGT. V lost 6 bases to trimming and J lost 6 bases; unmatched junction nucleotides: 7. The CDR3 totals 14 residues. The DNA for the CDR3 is TGTGCCAGCAGATGGACAGGGTTTAGTCAGCCCCAGCATTTT. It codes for CASRWTGFSQPQHF.

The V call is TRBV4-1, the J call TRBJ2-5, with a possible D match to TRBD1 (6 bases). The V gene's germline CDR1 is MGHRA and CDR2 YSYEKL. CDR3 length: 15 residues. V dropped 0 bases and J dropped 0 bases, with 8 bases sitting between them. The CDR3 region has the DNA TGCGCCAGCAGCCAAGAAACAGGGTACCAAGAGACCCAGTACTTC. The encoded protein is CASSQETGYQETQYF.

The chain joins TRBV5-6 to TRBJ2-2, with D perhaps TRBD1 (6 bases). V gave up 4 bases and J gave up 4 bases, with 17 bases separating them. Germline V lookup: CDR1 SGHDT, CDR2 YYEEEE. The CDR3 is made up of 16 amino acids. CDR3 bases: TGTGCCAGCAGCCGACCAGGGGCAGGGGCCACCGGGGAGCTGTTTTTT. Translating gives CASSRPGAGATGELFF.

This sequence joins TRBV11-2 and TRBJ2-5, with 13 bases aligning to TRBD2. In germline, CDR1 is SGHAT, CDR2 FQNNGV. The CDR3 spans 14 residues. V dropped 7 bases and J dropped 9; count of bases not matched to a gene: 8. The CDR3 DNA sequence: TGTGCCAGCACACTTACTAGCGGGGGGGAGGCCCAGTACTTC. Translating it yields CASTLTSGGEAQYF.

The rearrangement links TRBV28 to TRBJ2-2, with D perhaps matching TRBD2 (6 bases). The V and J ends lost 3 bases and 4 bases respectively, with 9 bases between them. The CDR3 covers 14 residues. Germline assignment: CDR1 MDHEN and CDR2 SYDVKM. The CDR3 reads CASSLGGGTGELFF. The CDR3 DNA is TGTGCCAGCAGTTTGGGAGGCGGCACCGGGGAGCTGTTTTTT.

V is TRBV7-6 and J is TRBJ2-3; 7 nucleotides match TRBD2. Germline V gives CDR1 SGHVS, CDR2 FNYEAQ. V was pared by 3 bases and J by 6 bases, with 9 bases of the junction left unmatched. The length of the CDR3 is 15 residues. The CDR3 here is CASSLGGRAADTQYF. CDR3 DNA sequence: TGTGCCAGCAGCTTGGGAGGGAGGGCCGCTGATACGCAGTATTTT.

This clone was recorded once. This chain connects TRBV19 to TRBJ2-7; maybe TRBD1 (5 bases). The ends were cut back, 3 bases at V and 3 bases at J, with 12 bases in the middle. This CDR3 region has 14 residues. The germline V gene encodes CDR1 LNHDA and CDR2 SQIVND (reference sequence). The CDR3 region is CASSITHRNYEQYF. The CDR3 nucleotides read TGTGCCAGTAGTATCACACACAGGAACTACGAGCAGTACTTC.

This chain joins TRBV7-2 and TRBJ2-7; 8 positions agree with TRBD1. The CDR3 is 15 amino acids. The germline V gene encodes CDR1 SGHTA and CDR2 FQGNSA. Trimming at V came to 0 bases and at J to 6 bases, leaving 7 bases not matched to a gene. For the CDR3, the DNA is TGTGCCAGCAGCTTAGCGAGGTCAACAGGGGGCGAGCAGTACTTC. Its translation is CASSLARSTGGEQYF.

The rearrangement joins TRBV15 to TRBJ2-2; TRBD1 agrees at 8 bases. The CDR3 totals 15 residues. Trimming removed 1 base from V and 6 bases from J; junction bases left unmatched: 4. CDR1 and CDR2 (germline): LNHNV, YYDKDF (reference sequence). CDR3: CATSRASGQAGELFF. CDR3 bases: TGTGCCACCAGCAGAGCCTCGGGACAGGCCGGGGAGCTGTTTTTT.

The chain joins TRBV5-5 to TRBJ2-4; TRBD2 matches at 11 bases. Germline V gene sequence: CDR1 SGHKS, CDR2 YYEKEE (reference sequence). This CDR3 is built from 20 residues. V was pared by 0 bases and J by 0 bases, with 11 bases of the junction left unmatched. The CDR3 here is CASSLATSGGGGLAKNIQYF. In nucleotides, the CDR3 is TGTGCCAGCAGCTTGGCCACTAGCGGGGGTGGCGGACTAGCCAAAAACATTCAGTACTTC.